This entry features one T cell receptor (beta chain) sequence. The antigen is unknown. This entry comes from a study of pediatric ulcerative colitis. Findings of the study overall: Blood-rectal clonal overlap within each person was significantly higher in ulcerative colitis patients than controls.

The CDR3 is 15 amino acids. Germline CDR1 MNHNS, CDR2 SASEGT. The trim removed 2 bases at V and 3 bases at J, leaving 3 bases unmatched. This table comes from immunoSEQ multiplex PCR, and its TCRdb copy is limited to in-frame clones, with some not included. The sample contains 57,000 or so clones, 75% to 90% of which appear only once. V usage is TRBV6-1 and J usage is TRBJ2-7; 11 nucleotides agree with TRBD2. Sequencing was done on a sample of blood. The receptor was isolated from a boy aged 5-17 years who was a control in a study of pediatric ulcerative colitis. CDR3 nucleotide sequence: TGTGCCAGCAGTGAACTAGCGGGGGGCCTCTACGAGCAGTACTTC. Amino acids: CASSELAGGLYEQYF.